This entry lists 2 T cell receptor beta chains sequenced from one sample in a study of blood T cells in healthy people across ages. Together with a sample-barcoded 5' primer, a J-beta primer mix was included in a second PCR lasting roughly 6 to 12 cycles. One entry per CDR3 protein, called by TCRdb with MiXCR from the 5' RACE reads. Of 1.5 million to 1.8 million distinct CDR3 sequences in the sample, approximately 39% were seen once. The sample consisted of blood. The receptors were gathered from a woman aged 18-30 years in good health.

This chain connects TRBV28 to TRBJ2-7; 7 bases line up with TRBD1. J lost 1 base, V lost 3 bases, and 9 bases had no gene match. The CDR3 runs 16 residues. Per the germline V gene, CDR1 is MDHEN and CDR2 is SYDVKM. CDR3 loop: CASSLASGTVSYEQYF. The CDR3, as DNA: TGTGCCAGCAGTTTGGCATCCGGGACAGTGTCCTACGAGCAGTACTTC.

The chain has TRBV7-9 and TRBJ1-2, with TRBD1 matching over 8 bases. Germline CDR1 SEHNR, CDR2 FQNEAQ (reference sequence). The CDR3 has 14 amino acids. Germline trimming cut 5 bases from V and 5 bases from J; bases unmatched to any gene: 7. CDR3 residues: CASSAWTGLYGYTF. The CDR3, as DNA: TGTGCCAGCAGCGCTTGGACAGGGCTATATGGCTACACCTTC.